This entry describes one T cell receptor beta chain. The CDR3 length is 15 residues. The V gene end was trimmed by 4 bases and the J gene end by 5 bases; junction bases not matched to a gene: 10. Germline V gives CDR1 KGHSH, CDR2 LQKENI. Those who participated ranged in age from roughly 18 to 100 years and resided in some 24 US areas. Donors in Cohort 3 who had recovered were those with two negative PCRs, healthcare professional clearance, or resolution of their symptoms. The data were obtained in a study of blood T cell repertoires in COVID-19. In the authors' workflow: Estimation of nucleated cell counts was performed using reference gene primer amplification. Using immunoSEQ multiplex PCR, the repertoire was profiled, and TCRdb retains in-frame clones only, with some absent. D and trimming come from the DNA, and the V and J calls and clone size come from that table. The sample carries fewer than 400,000 clones, roughly 88% recorded once.

Sequenced: PBMCs or T cells enriched from blood (not recorded which). The chain employs TRBV18 and TRBJ1-1; 7 nucleotides align to TRBD1. The clonotype was recovered from a man in his thirties or forties who had recovered from COVID-19. CDR3 region: CASSQQGIHNTEAFF. CDR3 nucleotides: TGTGCCAGCTCACAACAGGGGATTCATAATACTGAAGCTTTCTTT. The entire variable domain, with the rest obtained from reference TRBV18 and TRBJ1-1, is as follows: NAGVMQNPRHLVRRRGQEARLRCSPMKGHSHVYWYRQLPEEGLKFMVYLQKENIIDESGMPKERFSAEFPKEGPSILRIQQVVRGDSAAYFCASSQQGIHNTEAFFGQGTRLTVV.